The clone carrying this T cell receptor beta chain occurred once. The sample comes from a study of shared clonotypes between healthy human individuals. The test was conducted at deep level. For each subset, genomic DNA was distributed in equal portions over several immunoSEQ plates. TCRdb's copy holds only in-frame clones and misses some; the assay was immunoSEQ multiplex PCR. The top ten clones hold 0.85% to 1.3% of a sample with around 2,000,000 clones, roughly 94% of them seen once. In the naive CD8 group, cells lacked CD45RO and were positively selected for CCR7, so terminally differentiated effector memory CD45RA+ cells were left out. The study drew all its donors from Caucasian adults living in Nashville, Tennessee. The CDR3 extends over 13 amino acids. V shed 2 bases, J shed 13 bases, and the junction held 9 bases outside the gene matches. Germline V gives CDR1 SGHTA, CDR2 FQGNSA.

The rearrangement uses TRBV7-2 and TRBJ2-3; 7 bases agree with TRBD2. What was sequenced was naive CD8+ T cells sorted from blood. The TCR comes from a young man in good health. The chain's CDR3 is CASSLSLREEEYF. The CDR3 nucleotides are TGTGCCAGCAGCTTATCACTTCGGGAGGAAGAGTATTTT.